This T cell receptor (beta chain) was identified in a study of T cell changes during pregnancy in multiple sclerosis. The CDR3 extends over 16 amino acids. Germline V gene sequence: CDR1 WNHNN, CDR2 SYGVQD (reference sequence). V lost 0 bases to trimming and J lost 4 bases; unmatched junction nucleotides: 6. A single count supports this clone. TCRdb's table, derived via immunoSEQ multiplex PCR, lists solely in-frame clones and lacks some. This sample has some 38,000 clones; approximately 94% occur once, and the top ten carry under 0.5%. The source is a female donor with multiple sclerosis, enrolled in a pregnancy study. The material sequenced was CD4+ T cells from peripheral blood mononuclear cells, taken in the second trimester of pregnancy. The genes are TRBV10-1 and TRBJ2-1; TRBD1 matches at 7 bases. CDR3 nucleotides: TGCGCCAGCAGTGAGTCCTTGGGACAGCTGTACAATGAGCAGTTCTTC. It encodes CASSESLGQLYNEQFF.